This T cell receptor beta chain was retrieved from a study of beta chain features in type 1 diabetes. The CDR3 sequence is 18 residues long. V shed 4 bases, J shed 4 bases, and the junction held 8 bases outside the gene matches. Germline V gene data show CDR1 as SGDLS and CDR2 as YYNGEE. Isolated RNA was reverse transcribed in full, so expressed TCRB transcripts were sequenced. Here immunoSEQ multiplex PCR was the method, and the copy in TCRdb shows in-frame clones only, minus some. The repertoire holds roughly 310,000 clones, with about 10% as singletons. Every donor had blood drawn once into heparin, approximately 110 mL on average.

Material for sequencing was naive CD4+ T cells from blood. The V and J genes are TRBV9 and TRBJ2-2; 15 nucleotides line up with TRBD2. The clonotype comes from a woman under 40 in good health. The CDR3 sequence is CASSSWTSGRAVTGELFF. The CDR3 DNA is TGTGCCAGCAGCTCCTGGACTAGCGGGAGGGCCGTCACCGGGGAGCTGTTTTTT.